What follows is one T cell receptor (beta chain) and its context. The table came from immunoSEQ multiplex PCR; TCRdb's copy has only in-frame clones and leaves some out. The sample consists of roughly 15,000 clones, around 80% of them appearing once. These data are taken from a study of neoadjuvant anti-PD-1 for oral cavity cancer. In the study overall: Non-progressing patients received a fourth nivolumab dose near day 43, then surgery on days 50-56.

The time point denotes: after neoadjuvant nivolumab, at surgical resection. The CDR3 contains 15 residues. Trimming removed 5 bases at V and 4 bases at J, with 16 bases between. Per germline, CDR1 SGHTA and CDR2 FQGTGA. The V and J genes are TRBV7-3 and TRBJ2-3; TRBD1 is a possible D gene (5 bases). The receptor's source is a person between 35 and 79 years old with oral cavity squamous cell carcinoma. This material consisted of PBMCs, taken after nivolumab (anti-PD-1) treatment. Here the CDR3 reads CASSEGAGRADTQYF. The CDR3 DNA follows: TGTGCCAGCAGCGAAGGGGCCGGACGGGCAGATACGCAGTATTTT.